The 22 T cell receptor beta chains reported below all come from one sample, sequenced in a study of T cell changes during pregnancy in multiple sclerosis. Generated by immunoSEQ multiplex PCR, the TCRdb table keeps only in-frame clones and is missing some. In the table there are 30,000 to 45,000 clones, about 89% of which are singletons. The material was CD8+ T cells from peripheral blood mononuclear cells, obtained in the third trimester of pregnancy. These receptors were collected from a female donor with multiple sclerosis, enrolled in a pregnancy study.

The rearrangement joins TRBV28 to TRBJ1-1; TRBD1 matches 9 bases. V lost 8 bases, J lost 6 bases, and 7 bases stayed unmatched. The germline CDR1 and CDR2 sequences are MDHEN and SYDVKM. The CDR3 length is 13 residues. The CDR3 spells CASRGTGGAEAFF. CDR3 DNA: TGTGCCAGCCGAGGCACAGGGGGCGCTGAAGCTTTCTTT.

The chain carries TRBV5-4 and TRBJ2-1, with 14 bases that match TRBD2. The CDR3 runs 15 residues. Germline lookup yields CDR1 SGHNT and CDR2 YYREEE (reference sequence). The J segment lost 10 bases and the V segment lost 4 bases, leaving 7 bases of the junction unmatched. The CDR3 loop reads CASSVGLAGAGEQFF. CDR3 bases: TGTGCCAGCAGCGTGGGACTAGCGGGAGCGGGGGAGCAGTTCTTC.

The rearrangement links TRBV5-1 to TRBJ1-1, with TRBD1 as a possible D gene (5 bases). This CDR3 is 15 amino acids long. Trimming left V 0 bases short and J 1 base short, with 10 bases between. Germline CDR1 SGHRS, CDR2 YFSETQ. The CDR3 reads CASSLGAGPNTEAFF. The DNA for the CDR3 is TGCGCCAGCAGCTTGGGAGCGGGACCGAACACTGAAGCTTTCTTT.

The gene calls are TRBV4-1 and TRBJ1-2; TRBD1 matches 10 bases. J gave up 5 bases and V 4 bases, and 7 bases lay outside the gene matches. Germline V gene sequence: CDR1 MGHRA, CDR2 YSYEKL. The CDR3 consists of 15 residues. DNA of the CDR3: TGCGCCAGCAGCCCTGGGACAGGGGAATCGTATGGCTACACCTTC. Translating it yields CASSPGTGESYGYTF.

CDR3 nucleotides: TGTGCCAGCAGCCTCCGGGCAGATACGCAGTATTTT. It specifies CASSLRADTQYF. This chain uses TRBV7-3 with TRBJ2-3; D remains unclear. V was clipped by 5 bases and J by 4 bases, with 7 bases between them. The germline V gene encodes CDR1 SGHTA and CDR2 FQGTGA. The CDR3 length is 12 residues. The whole variable domain, filled in from reference TRBV7-3 and TRBJ2-3, reads GAGVSQTPSNKVTEKGKYVELRCDPISGHTALYWYRQSLGQGPEFLIYFQGTGAADDSGLPNDRFFAVRPEGSVSTLKIQRTERGDSAVYLCASSLRADTQYFGPGTRLTVL.

The chain carries TRBV6-5 and TRBJ1-2, with 8 positions matching TRBD1. The trim removed 2 bases at V and 4 bases at J, leaving 3 bases unmatched. The CDR3 has 14 amino acids. Germline CDR1 MNHEY, CDR2 SVGAGI. The DNA for the CDR3 is TGTGCCAGCAGTTACCAGGGGGCCGTCTATGGCTACACCTTC. Protein: CASSYQGAVYGYTF.

This clone has only a few counts. The V gene is TRBV19, the J gene TRBJ2-2, with unresolved D. The CDR3 contains 15 residues. Germline-derived CDR1 and CDR2 are LNHDA and SQIVND (reference sequence). V was pared by 3 bases and J by 4 bases, with 12 bases between. CDR3 DNA sequence: TGTGCCAGTAGTATCCTACTTGAGGTCACCGGGGAGCTGTTTTTT. It translates to CASSILLEVTGELFF.

CDR3 nucleotide sequence: TGTGCCAGTAGTCCCTCTCAACAGGGGCCCCAGCATTTT. It yields the protein CASSPSQQGPQHF. V is TRBV19 and J is TRBJ1-5, with a possible D match to TRBD1 (6 bases). Looked up from germline, CDR1 is LNHDA and CDR2 is SQIVND (reference sequence). The CDR3 has 13 residues. V was pared by 5 bases and J by 9 bases, with 14 bases between. Together with reference TRBV19 and TRBJ1-5, the CDR3 gives the full variable domain: DGGITQSPKYLFRKEGQNVTLSCEQNLNHDAMYWYRQDPGQGLRLIYYSQIVNDFQKGDIAEGYSVSREKKESFPLTVTSAQKNPTAFYLCASSPSQQGPQHFGDGTRLSIL.

This clone was counted a few times. V is TRBV7-6 and J is TRBJ2-1; D possibly corresponds to TRBD2 (6 bases). Germline lookup yields CDR1 SGHVS and CDR2 FNYEAQ. V gave up 8 bases and J gave up 3 bases, with 17 bases separating them. The CDR3 has 15 amino acids. The chain's CDR3 is CASVPPGVGYNEQFF. In DNA, the CDR3 is TGTGCCAGCGTCCCCCCGGGAGTAGGCTACAATGAGCAGTTCTTC.

The chain uses TRBV13 and TRBJ2-7, with 11 bases that match TRBD2. Looked up from germline, CDR1 is PRHDT and CDR2 is FYEKMQ (reference sequence). Trimming cost V 4 bases and J 2 bases; bases outside gene matches: 4. The CDR3 has 15 amino acids. The CDR3 here is CASSSGLAATYEQYF. CDR3 sequence (DNA): TGTGCCAGCAGCTCGGGACTAGCGGCTACCTACGAGCAGTACTTC.

The chain joins TRBV7-3 to TRBJ2-1; the D gene is possibly TRBD2 (7 bases). Trimming shortened V by 5 bases and J by 1 base, and 15 bases separated the two germline ends. Germline V gene sequence: CDR1 SGHTA, CDR2 FQGTGA. The length of the CDR3 is 16 residues. The CDR3: CASSHGGAESYNEQFF. The CDR3 bases are TGTGCCAGCAGCCATGGGGGGGCAGAGTCCTACAATGAGCAGTTCTTC.

This clone showed up just a few times. CDR3 DNA: TGTGCCAGCAACGGGGGGACAGGGGTTAACACTGAAGCTTTCTTT. Its translation: CASNGGTGVNTEAFF. The chain combines TRBV5-8 with TRBJ1-1, with 10 bases identical to TRBD1. The CDR3 contains 15 residues. Germline CDR1 and CDR2: SGHTS and YDEGEE. Trimming cost V 6 bases and J 2 bases; bases outside gene matches: 7.

This clone has a single count. The chain recombines TRBV19 with TRBJ2-7, with 7 bases aligning to TRBD1. Germline V CDR1 and CDR2: LNHDA, SQIVND (reference sequence). This CDR3 is 16 amino acids long. J gave up 2 bases and V 5 bases, and 12 bases lay outside the gene matches. In DNA, the CDR3 is TGTGCCAGTAGTGATCCTTCGACAGGGAGCGCCTACGAGCAGTACTTC. Protein sequence: CASSDPSTGSAYEQYF.

This chain joins TRBV4-2 and TRBJ2-7, with 8 bases that match TRBD2. V was pared by 1 base and J by 2 bases, with 7 bases of the junction left unmatched. The CDR3 covers 16 residues. Per the germline V gene, CDR1 is LGHNA and CDR2 is YNFKEQ. The CDR3: CASSQGAGGETYEQYF. CDR3 nucleotide sequence: TGTGCCAGCAGCCAAGGGGCGGGAGGTGAAACCTACGAGCAGTACTTC.

The CDR3 region is CASMRLAVTDTQYF. CDR3 nucleotides: TGTGCCAGCATGCGACTAGCGGTTACAGATACGCAGTATTTT. The rearrangement uses TRBV27 and TRBJ2-3; 9 nucleotides line up with TRBD2. CDR1 MNHEY and CDR2 SMNVEV come from the germline V gene (reference sequence). V lost 7 bases to trimming and J lost 3 bases; unmatched junction nucleotides: 5. This CDR3 region has 14 residues.

The chain has TRBV9 and TRBJ2-3; 8 bases align to TRBD2. The germline V gene has CDR1 SGDLS and CDR2 YYNGEE. The CDR3 loop spans 17 amino acids. The ends lost 3 bases at V and 2 bases at J; junction bases unmatched: 11. CDR3 sequence (DNA): TGTGCCAGCAGCGCACAAGGGGGAGCGGGGGCCACAGATACGCAGTATTTT. Translated, it gives CASSAQGGAGATDTQYF.

The chain carries TRBV9 and TRBJ2-1; D unresolved. The germline V gene encodes CDR1 SGDLS and CDR2 YYNGEE. The CDR3 runs to 12 residues. Deletions cut 1 base from V and 8 bases from J, with 7 bases between. CDR3 DNA: TGTGCCAGCAGCGTAATGGGCTATGAGCAGTTCTTC. Its translation is CASSVMGYEQFF.

J is TRBJ1-1 and V is TRBV6-5, with 7 bases fitting TRBD1. Germline CDR1 reads MNHEY; CDR2 reads SVGAGI. V dropped 7 bases and J dropped 8; count of bases not matched to a gene: 4. The CDR3 loop spans 11 amino acids. The CDR3 DNA reads as TGTGCCAGCAACCAGGGGGAAGAAGCTTTCTTT. It translates to CASNQGEEAFF.

This clone appeared once. The chain carries TRBV6-5 and TRBJ2-6; TRBD1 matches at 10 bases. V dropped 6 bases and J dropped 3; count of bases not matched to a gene: 2. CDR1 and CDR2 from the germline V gene are MNHEY and SVGAGI. The CDR3 sequence is 15 residues long. CDR3 residues: CASRGQGYGANVLTF. DNA for the CDR3: TGTGCCAGCAGGGGACAGGGGTATGGGGCCAACGTCCTGACTTTC.

The genes are TRBV19 and TRBJ2-3; D might be TRBD1 (6 bases). Germline V gene lookup returns CDR1 LNHDA and CDR2 SQIVND (reference sequence). This CDR3 is 16 amino acids long. V was shortened by 6 bases and J by 0 bases, with 16 bases between the two germline ends. CDR3 loop: CASSSDGQRSTDTQYF. In DNA form, the CDR3 reads TGTGCCAGTAGCTCGGACGGACAGAGAAGCACAGATACGCAGTATTTT. The variable domain in full, with the rest retrieved from reference TRBV19 and TRBJ2-3, is DGGITQSPKYLFRKEGQNVTLSCEQNLNHDAMYWYRQDPGQGLRLIYYSQIVNDFQKGDIAEGYSVSREKKESFPLTVTSAQKNPTAFYLCASSSDGQRSTDTQYFGPGTRLTVL.

This clone appeared once. In DNA, the CDR3 is TGTGCCAGCAGCTTAGCGGCAGTTGATGGCTACACCTTC. This sequence encodes CASSLAAVDGYTF. The rearrangement joins TRBV7-9 to TRBJ1-2; D gene ambiguous. Germline loops: CDR1 SEHNR, CDR2 FQNEAQ (reference sequence). The CDR3 is 13 residues long. Trimming took 0 bases from V and 6 from J, leaving 8 bases between them.

This chain joins TRBV19 and TRBJ2-5, with TRBD1 matching over 8 bases. Germline lookup yields CDR1 LNHDA and CDR2 SQIVND (reference sequence). This CDR3 comprises 14 residues. The ends lost 5 bases at V and 2 bases at J; junction bases unmatched: 4. In DNA, the CDR3 is TGTGCCAGTAGTCCCAGACAGGGGCAAGAGACCCAGTACTTC. The encoded protein is CASSPRQGQETQYF.